These 30 T cell receptor beta chains originate from one sample sequenced in a study of T cells in Graves' hyperthyroidism and ophthalmopathy. TCR beta CDR3 regions were amplified from RNA transcripts. TCR CDR3 regions were first amplified by RT-PCR with HTBI primers. TCRdb processed the multiplex PCR reads anew with MiXCR; each CDR3 protein has one entry. The sample holds fewer than 250,000 distinct CDR3 sequences, around 24% seen once. Source material: blood. The receptors stem from a woman aged 40 to 50 with Graves' ophthalmopathy.

The chain has TRBV6-1 and TRBJ1-2, with D possibly matching TRBD1 (5 bases). The germline V gene encodes CDR1 MNHNS and CDR2 SASEGT. This CDR3 is 13 amino acids long. Deletions cut 10 bases from V and 2 bases from J, with 14 bases between. CDR3 residues: CATQRTGNYGYTF. CDR3 nucleotide sequence: TGTGCCACTCAGAGAACAGGAAACTATGGCTACACCTTC.

This clonotype was observed a few times. The gene calls are TRBV20-1 and TRBJ2-5, with a tentative D call TRBD2 (5 bases). The CDR3 is 15 amino acids. V lost 3 bases and J lost 2, with 16 bases in between. Per germline, CDR1 DFQATT and CDR2 SNEGSKA (reference sequence). The CDR3 loop is CSARPLLVAQETQYF. The CDR3 DNA follows: TGCAGTGCTAGGCCCCTACTAGTGGCTCAAGAGACCCAGTACTTC.

The sample holds many counts of this clonotype. The chain links TRBV18 to TRBJ2-7; 10 bases map to TRBD2. There are 16 residues in the CDR3. The V gene end was trimmed by 0 bases and the J gene end by 7 bases; junction bases not matched to a gene: 9. CDR1 is KGHSH, CDR2 LQKENI, per germline. CDR3 amino acids: CASSPPGLAGALEQYF. CDR3 in DNA: TGTGCCAGCTCACCACCTGGGCTAGCGGGAGCTTTGGAGCAGTACTTC.

This clonotype was picked up many times. The chain is built from TRBV3-1 and TRBJ1-1; D may be TRBD1 (6 bases). The CDR3 totals 15 residues. Germline lookup yields CDR1 LGHDT and CDR2 YNNKEL (reference sequence). Trimming took 4 bases from V and 4 from J, leaving 16 bases between them. CDR3 DNA: TGTGCCAGCAGCCGCCAAGGGGGACTTGGCACTGAAGCTTTCTTT. This translates into CASSRQGGLGTEAFF.

A note on this clonotype: One base away lies a much larger clone, so this may be a sequencing read error. The rearrangement uses TRBV18 and TRBJ1-5; D uncertain. The germline gives CDR1 KGHSH, CDR2 LQKENI. The CDR3 consists of 13 residues. The CDR3 sequence is CASPPSVNQPQHF. The CDR3 DNA sequence: TGTGCCAGCCCACCATCGGTCAATCAGCCCCAGCATTTT.

This chain connects TRBV6-2 or TRBV6-3 to TRBJ2-6; 9 positions match TRBD2. V trimming: 8 bases; J trimming: 2 bases; junction bases outside the gene matches: 7. The CDR3 runs 16 residues. Germline loops: CDR1 MNHEY, CDR2 SVGEGT. As DNA, the CDR3 is TGTGCCAGCGGGCGCGGGGGGGCAGCTGGGGCCAACGTCCTGACTTTC. Protein: CASGRGGAAGANVLTF.

Turning to this clonotype: Possible read error: a much larger clone is one base away. The rearrangement joins TRBV20-1 to TRBJ1-5; D unresolved. The DNA end favors TRBJ2-3, so the J call may be wrong. Germline CDR1 is DFQATT and CDR2 is SNEGSKA (reference sequence). The length of the CDR3 is 14 residues. CDR3 sequence (DNA): TGCAGTGCTAGGAAAACAGATAGCAATCAGCCCCAGTATTTT. Its protein is CSARKTDSNQPQYF.

This clonotype was observed many times. This chain links TRBV12-3 or TRBV12-4 with TRBJ2-4; D might be TRBD1 or TRBD2, each matching 5 bases. V was clipped by 6 bases and J by 7 bases, with 16 bases between them. The CDR3 loop spans 14 amino acids. CDR3 DNA sequence: TGTGCCAGCAGCACTCAGCAGGGCGGGAACATTCAGTACTTC. This sequence encodes CASSTQQGGNIQYF.

This clonotype was counted at least ten times. The J gene is TRBJ2-2, the V gene TRBV6-6; 7 bases align to TRBD2. Trimming took 6 bases from V and 7 from J; bases not matched to a gene: 2. CDR3 size: 12 residues. Germline CDR1 is MNHNY and CDR2 is SVGAGI (reference sequence). This chain's CDR3 is CASRLADGELFF. The CDR3 region has the DNA TGTGCCAGCAGGCTAGCGGACGGGGAGCTGTTTTTT.

The chain has TRBV6-5 and TRBJ1-6, with TRBD1 matching 11 bases. The CDR3 extends over 17 amino acids. The V gene end was trimmed by 0 bases and the J gene end by 9 bases; junction bases not matched to a gene: 7. The germline V gene has CDR1 MNHEY and CDR2 SVGAGI. CDR3: CASSYSPRTGGGSPLHF. CDR3 DNA: TGTGCCAGCAGTTACTCTCCCCGGACAGGGGGCGGTTCACCCCTCCACTTT.

This chain joins TRBV5-1 and TRBJ2-4, with D uncertain. Deletions cut 0 bases from V and 1 base from J, with 14 bases between. Germline CDR1 SGHRS, CDR2 YFSETQ. The CDR3 sequence is 17 residues long. CDR3 bases: TGCGCCAGCAGCTTGGCACTGGGCCTAGGGGCCAAAAACATTCAGTACTTC. Protein: CASSLALGLGAKNIQYF.

This clonotype has a count of ten or more. The genes are TRBV5-1 and TRBJ2-6; D unclear. V gave up 2 bases and J gave up 0 bases, with 12 bases separating them. CDR3 size: 17 residues. Germline assignment: CDR1 SGHRS and CDR2 YFSETQ. The CDR3 DNA is TGCGCCAGCAGCTTCGATGTGGGGAACTCTGGGGCCAACGTCCTGACTTTC. As protein: CASSFDVGNSGANVLTF.

This clonotype has ten or more counts. V and J are TRBV2 and TRBJ2-7; 9 positions match TRBD1. The CDR3 runs to 14 residues. The V gene end was trimmed by 5 bases and the J gene end by 3 bases; junction bases not matched to a gene: 5. The germline V gene has CDR1 SNHLY and CDR2 FYNNEI. CDR3 sequence (DNA): TGTGCCAGCAGTCGGGACAGGGCACTCTACGAGCAGTACTTC. Translated: CASSRDRALYEQYF.

This clonotype has more than one count but fewer than ten. The gene calls are TRBV6-1 and TRBJ1-1; D ambiguous. With 1 base removed from V and 4 bases from J, the gap between germline ends came to 10 bases. Looked up from germline, CDR1 is MNHNS and CDR2 is SASEGT. The CDR3 covers 14 residues. The CDR3 sequence is CASSEEAGVTEAFF. The CDR3 region has the DNA TGTGCCAGCAGTGAAGAGGCGGGAGTCACTGAAGCTTTCTTT.

This clonotype was seen many times. Since a much larger clone is just one base distant, this may be a read error. The chain links TRBV6-1 to TRBJ1-5; TRBD1 is a possible D gene (5 bases). This CDR3 comprises 15 residues. Germline V gives CDR1 MNHNS, CDR2 SASEGT. The CDR3 sequence: CASSDGWGTNQPQQF. CDR3 coding DNA: TGTGCCAGCAGTGATGGTTGGGGGACCAATCAGCCCCAGCAATTT.

This clonotype was counted many times. V and J are TRBV5-1 and TRBJ1-2, with D possibly being TRBD1 (5 bases). CDR1 is SGHRS and CDR2 is YFSETQ in the germline V gene. The V gene lost 0 bases and the J gene lost 8 bases, with 5 bases spanning the gap. The CDR3 has 11 residues. The CDR3, as DNA: TGCGCCAGCAGCTTGGAGGGGGGCTACACCTTC. Translating gives CASSLEGGYTF.

This clonotype was seen ten or more times. V and J are TRBV19 and TRBJ2-2; D is possibly TRBD1 (5 bases). The V gene's germline CDR1 is LNHDA and CDR2 SQIVND (reference sequence). V shed 6 bases and J shed 0 bases, with 11 bases lying between them. CDR3 length: 15 residues. CDR3 in amino acids: CASRDTGPNTGELFF. As DNA, the CDR3 is TGTGCCAGTAGAGATACAGGCCCGAACACCGGGGAGCTGTTTTTT.

The chain joins TRBV12-3 or TRBV12-4 to TRBJ1-2; D is unresolved. The V end was cut by 4 bases, the J end by 4 bases, with 13 bases between. This CDR3 contains 14 residues. DNA for the CDR3: TGTGCCAGCAGTTACTCAGGCAAACCCTATGGCTACACCTTC. This sequence encodes CASSYSGKPYGYTF.

This clonotype was detected ten times or more. This rearrangement joins TRBV27 to TRBJ1-4, with 7 nucleotides matching TRBD1. V trimming: 1 base; J trimming: 5 bases; junction bases outside the gene matches: 4. CDR1 and CDR2 from the germline V gene are MNHEY and SMNVEV (reference sequence). The CDR3 is made up of 15 amino acids. This chain's CDR3 is CASSLWAGGNEKLFF. The CDR3 nucleotides read TGTGCCAGCAGTTTATGGGCAGGGGGAAATGAAAAACTGTTTTTT.

V and J are TRBV12-3 or TRBV12-4 and TRBJ2-7; D perhaps matches TRBD2 (6 bases). Trimming stripped 5 bases from V and 7 bases from J, with 15 bases between. The CDR3 has 13 residues. Here the CDR3 DNA reads TGTGCCAGCAGTGGGGAGGCCACGGGGGAGCAGTACTTC. It codes for CASSGEATGEQYF.

The V and J genes are TRBV28 and TRBJ1-2, with 9 nucleotides matching TRBD1. After removal of 2 bases from V and 5 bases from J, the junction contained 3 bases not matched to a gene. This CDR3 is built from 14 residues. Germline values: CDR1 MDHEN, CDR2 SYDVKM. The CDR3 here is CASSLGTGRYGYTF. CDR3 bases: TGTGCCAGCAGTTTAGGGACAGGGCGATATGGCTACACCTTC.

Concerning this clonotype: A much larger clone sits a single nucleotide away, making a read error possible. The V gene is TRBV19, the J gene TRBJ1-5; 7 positions agree with TRBD1. Germline CDR1 is LNHDA and CDR2 is SQIVND (reference sequence). The CDR3 runs to 14 residues. CDR3 bases: TGTGCCGGTAGTCAAGGGGGCGACAATCAGCCCCAGCATTTT. Its protein is CAGSQGGDNQPQHF.

This clonotype showed up many times. CDR3 sequence reads: CASSQGPYEQYF. The CDR3 DNA is TGTGCCAGCAGCCAAGGGCCCTACGAGCAGTACTTC. The chain combines TRBV3-1 with TRBJ2-7; D remains ambiguous. V was shortened by 1 base and J by 2 bases, with 3 bases between the two germline ends. From germline, CDR1 is LGHDT and CDR2 YNNKEL (reference sequence). CDR3 length: 12 amino acids.

The chain is built from TRBV28 and TRBJ1-3, with a tentative D call TRBD1 (5 bases). Germline values: CDR1 MDHEN, CDR2 SYDVKM. The CDR3 sequence is 15 residues long. Trimming cost V 3 bases and J 2 bases, with 11 bases left between them. The CDR3 loop reads CASSFTGVTGNTIYF. In nucleotides, the CDR3 is TGTGCCAGCAGTTTTACGGGGGTTACTGGAAACACCATATATTTT.

The genes are TRBV5-1 and TRBJ1-1; D call uncertain. CDR3 length equals 16 residues. Germline-derived CDR1 and CDR2 are SGHRS and YFSETQ. The V end was cut by 2 bases, the J end by 3 bases, with 17 bases between. The CDR3 spells CASSLEVGFGYTEAFF. In DNA, the CDR3 is TGCGCCAGCAGCTTAGAGGTTGGGTTTGGTTACACTGAAGCTTTCTTT.

Many counts were recorded for this clonotype. This rearrangement joins TRBV6-1 to TRBJ1-5; weak D call: TRBD1 (5 bases). Trimming left V 3 bases short and J 5 bases short, with 20 bases between. The length of the CDR3 is 17 residues. Germline loops: CDR1 MNHNS, CDR2 SASEGT. The CDR3 protein is CASSEGLWSSKDQPQHF. The CDR3 bases are TGTGCCAGCAGTGAGGGGCTTTGGTCGTCGAAGGATCAGCCCCAGCATTTT.

This clonotype appeared a single time. The rearrangement links TRBV6-1 to TRBJ1-1, with D perhaps matching TRBD1 (6 bases). The CDR3 runs 15 residues. Trimming took 2 bases from V and 1 from J, leaving 11 bases between them. The germline V gene encodes CDR1 MNHNS and CDR2 SASEGT. CDR3 sequence reads: CASSEPQGQNTEAFF. The CDR3 nucleotides read TGTGCCAGCAGTGAACCACAGGGACAGAACACTGAAGCTTTCTTT.

This clonotype occurred many times. The V and J genes are TRBV30 and TRBJ2-5, with D unclear. V dropped 0 bases and J dropped 5 bases, with 4 bases sitting between them. The germline V gene has CDR1 GTSNPN and CDR2 SVGIG (reference sequence). The CDR3 consists of 11 residues. The CDR3 spells CAWSVQETQYF. CDR3 bases: TGTGCCTGGAGTGTACAGGAGACCCAGTACTTC.

The sample holds many counts of this clonotype. J is TRBJ1-2 and V is TRBV15; 9 positions agree with TRBD1. This CDR3 is 16 amino acids long. V was pared by 0 bases and J by 8 bases, with 10 bases of the junction left unmatched. The germline CDR1 and CDR2 sequences are LNHNV and YYDKDF (reference sequence). The CDR3 DNA reads TGTGCCACCAGCAGAGACTGGGGGGACAGGGTTCGCGGCTACACCTTC. It codes for CATSRDWGDRVRGYTF.

This clonotype was counted ten times or more. The chain links TRBV5-1 to TRBJ1-2; D is undetermined. CDR3 size: 13 residues. The germline V and J ends were trimmed by 2 bases and 4 bases, with 9 bases remaining between them. Germline CDR1 is SGHRS and CDR2 is YFSETQ. The DNA for the CDR3 is TGCGCCAGCAGCTTAACGGAGCGCTATGGCTACACCTTC. Its translation is CASSLTERYGYTF.